This T cell receptor (beta chain) is drawn from a study of human T cells and chemical hapten exposure. Study details: In the roughly 24-week study, patients were dosed weekly with diphenylcyclopropenone on the scalp throughout.

Study-wide points: It should be noted that donors had alopecia, so their immune response may differ from healthy people's. Controls had significantly fewer large CDR3 similarity clusters than were formed by expanded TCRs.

The study used a library that attached unique molecular identifiers to individual cDNA molecules. TCRdb re-analysed the RACE reads in MiXCR, keeping a single row per CDR3 protein. This table holds 99,000 or so distinct CDR3 sequences, 30% to 35% found once. For this clonotype: Its antigen is still unknown.

Time point reported: patch test 3, about 24 weeks after DPC sensitization. Treatment defined: therapeutic diphenylcyclopropenone sensitization with weekly scalp DPC. The source material was whole blood, sampled in connection with sensitization to the hapten diphenylcyclopropenone (DPC). The sequence was obtained from a man between 35 and 55 years old with alopecia areata. Some clones in this sample may be carry-over from other donors' samples.

CDR3 sequence (DNA): TGTGCCAGCAGTTTCCGGGACAGCCTCTATGGCTACACCTTC. Translated: CASSFRDSLYGYTF. This rearrangement joins TRBV28 to TRBJ1-2, with 7 positions matching TRBD1. The CDR3 contains 14 residues. Trimming took 3 bases from V and 4 from J; bases not matched to a gene: 5. Germline CDR1 reads MDHEN; CDR2 reads SYDVKM.